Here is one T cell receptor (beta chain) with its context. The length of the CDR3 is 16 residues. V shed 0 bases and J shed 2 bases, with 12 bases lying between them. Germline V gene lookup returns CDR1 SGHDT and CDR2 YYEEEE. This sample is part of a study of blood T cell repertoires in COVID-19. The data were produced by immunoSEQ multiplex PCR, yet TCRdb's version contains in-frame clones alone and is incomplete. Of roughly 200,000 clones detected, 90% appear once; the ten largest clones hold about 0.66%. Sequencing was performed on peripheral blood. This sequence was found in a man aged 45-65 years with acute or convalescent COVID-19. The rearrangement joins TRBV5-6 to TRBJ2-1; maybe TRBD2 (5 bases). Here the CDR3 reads CASSLARLEAYNEQFF. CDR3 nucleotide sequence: TGTGCCAGCAGCTTGGCCAGACTGGAGGCCTACAATGAGCAGTTCTTC.